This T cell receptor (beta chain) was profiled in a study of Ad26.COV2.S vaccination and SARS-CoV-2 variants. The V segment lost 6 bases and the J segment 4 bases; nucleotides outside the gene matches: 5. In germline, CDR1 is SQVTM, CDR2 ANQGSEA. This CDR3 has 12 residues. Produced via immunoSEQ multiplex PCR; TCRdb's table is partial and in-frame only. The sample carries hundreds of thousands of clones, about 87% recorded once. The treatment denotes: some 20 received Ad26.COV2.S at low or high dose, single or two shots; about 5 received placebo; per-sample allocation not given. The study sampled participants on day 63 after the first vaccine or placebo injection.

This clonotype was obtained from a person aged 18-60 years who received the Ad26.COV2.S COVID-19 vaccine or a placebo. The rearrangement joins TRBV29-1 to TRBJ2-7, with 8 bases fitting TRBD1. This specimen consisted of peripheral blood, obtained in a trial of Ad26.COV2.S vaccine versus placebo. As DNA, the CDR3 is TGCAGCGTCGTGGACAGGGAATACGAGCAGTACTTC. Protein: CSVVDREYEQYF.